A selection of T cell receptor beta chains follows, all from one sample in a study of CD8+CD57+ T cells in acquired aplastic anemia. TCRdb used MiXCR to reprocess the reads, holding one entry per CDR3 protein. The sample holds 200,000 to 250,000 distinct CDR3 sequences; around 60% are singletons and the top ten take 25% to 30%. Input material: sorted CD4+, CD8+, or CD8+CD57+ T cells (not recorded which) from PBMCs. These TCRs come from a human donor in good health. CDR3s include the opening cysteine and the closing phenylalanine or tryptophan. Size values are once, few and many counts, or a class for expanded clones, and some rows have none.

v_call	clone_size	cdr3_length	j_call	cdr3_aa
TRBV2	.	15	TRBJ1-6	CASRDWRSYNSPLHF
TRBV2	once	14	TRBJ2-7	CASSYSTASYEQYF
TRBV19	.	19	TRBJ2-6	CASSIDPNGRPSGANVLTF
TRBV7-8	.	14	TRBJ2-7	CASSYGPTSYEQYF
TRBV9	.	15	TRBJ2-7	CASSLQPGTGAEQYF
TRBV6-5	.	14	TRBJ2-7	CASKGSKVIYEQYF
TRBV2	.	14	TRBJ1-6	CASGGQTRTSPLHF
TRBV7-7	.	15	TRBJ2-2	CASSLGREHTGELFF
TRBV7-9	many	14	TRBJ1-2	CASSLEGLNYGYTF
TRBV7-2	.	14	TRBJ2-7	CASILGGGRQEQYF
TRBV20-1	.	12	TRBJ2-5	CSALGLGETQYF
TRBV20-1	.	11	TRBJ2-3	CSASKGDTQYF
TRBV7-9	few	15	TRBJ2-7	CASSLVTDRLYEQYF
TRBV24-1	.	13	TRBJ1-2	CATWGQDDYGYTF
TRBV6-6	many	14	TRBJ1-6	CASSYVEYNSPLHF
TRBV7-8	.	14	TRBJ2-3	CASRSGRAADTQYF
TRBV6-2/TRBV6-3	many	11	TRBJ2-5	CASTLSGTQYF
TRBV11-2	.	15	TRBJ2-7	CASSSGQIKIYEQYF
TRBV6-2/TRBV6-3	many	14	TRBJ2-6	CASSYNSGANVLTF
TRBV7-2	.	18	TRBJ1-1	CASSVQGTSPFMNTEAFF
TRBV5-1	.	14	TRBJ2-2	CASSGTGGFGELFF
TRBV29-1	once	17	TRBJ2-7	CSVEDWGDRSRSYEQYF
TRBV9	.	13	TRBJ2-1	CASSVVDYNEQFF
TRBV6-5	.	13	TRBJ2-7	CASSYGLLYEQYF
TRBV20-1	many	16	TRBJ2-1	CSARDREGETHNEQFF
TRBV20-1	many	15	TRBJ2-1	CSAFPLAGGPNEQFF
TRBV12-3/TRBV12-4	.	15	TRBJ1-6	CASSRQVLLNSPLHF
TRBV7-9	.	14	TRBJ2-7	CSSSLAHNPYEQYF